These 2 T cell receptor beta chains came from one sample sequenced in a study of T cell responses to AZD1222 COVID-19 vaccine (dated by TCRdb to the early 2020s). The time point label of this sample denotes: baseline before first vaccination. Library prep was done by the immunoSEQ multiplex PCR assay. As stored in TCRdb, this immuneACCESS dataset retains in-frame rearrangements with V and J assigned. A fraction of the clones does not appear; measured against another copy, unresolved V genes explain less than half of the discrepancy, and the remainder lacks a known reason. This sample holds 90,000 to 100,000 clones; approximately 88% were observed only once. Jointly, the top ten make up less than 4% of the sample. The sample in question was peripheral blood, obtained on day 0 of AZD1222 vaccination. The receptors shown here come from an adult in good health.

CDR3 sequence: CASSPGQSPTEAFF. CDR3 nucleotide sequence: TGCGCCAGCAGCCCAGGACAGTCACCCACTGAAGCTTTCTTT. J is TRBJ1-1 and V is TRBV5-1; possible D gene TRBD1, 6 bases. Deletions cut 4 bases from V and 4 bases from J, with 14 bases between. Germline V CDR1 and CDR2: SGHRS, YFSETQ. The length of the CDR3 is 14 residues.

V usage is TRBV6-1 and J usage is TRBJ2-2; 9 bases fit TRBD1. Germline CDR1 reads MNHNS; CDR2 reads SASEGT. CDR3 length equals 16 residues. J was trimmed by 4 bases and V by 3 bases; bases with no gene match: 6. CDR3 protein: CASSDPGQGLTGELFF. The CDR3 DNA is TGTGCCAGCAGTGACCCGGGACAGGGTCTCACCGGGGAGCTGTTTTTT.